This T cell receptor (beta chain) was sequenced during a study of blood T cell repertoires in COVID-19. For the study at large: PBMCs, B-cell-depleted T cells, or T cells were the source of the cDNA or gDNA that made up the material.

There are a few counts of this clone. V dropped 8 bases and J dropped 7; count of bases not matched to a gene: 9. There are 15 residues in the CDR3. Germline CDR1 is SGHVS and CDR2 is FQNEAQ. Per the original data handling: Amplification with reference gene primers provided the estimates of nucleated cell counts. Clones were sequenced by immunoSEQ multiplex PCR, and TCRdb holds only the in-frame ones, with some missing. The V and J calls and clone size come from that table; D and trimming were worked out from the DNA. The data contain about 120,000 clones, 75% to 85% of them singletons. The receptor was isolated from a woman between 50 and 59 years old with acute or convalescent COVID-19. The sample comprised peripheral blood. The chain couples TRBV7-8 to TRBJ2-2, with 11 bases fitting TRBD2. The CDR3 DNA follows: TGTGCCAGCTCCCAACTAGCGGGAGTTGTCGGGGAGCTGTTTTTT. Translation: CASSQLAGVVGELFF.